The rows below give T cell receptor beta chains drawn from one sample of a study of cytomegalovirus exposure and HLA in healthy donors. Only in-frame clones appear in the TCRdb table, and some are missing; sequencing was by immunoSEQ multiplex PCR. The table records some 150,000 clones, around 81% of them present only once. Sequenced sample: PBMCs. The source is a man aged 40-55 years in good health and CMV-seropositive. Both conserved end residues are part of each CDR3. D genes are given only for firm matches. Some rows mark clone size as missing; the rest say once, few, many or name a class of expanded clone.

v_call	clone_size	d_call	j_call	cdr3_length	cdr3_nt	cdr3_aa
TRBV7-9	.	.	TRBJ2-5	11	TGTGCCAGCAGCCCCCTAGAGACCCAGTACTTC	CASSPLETQYF
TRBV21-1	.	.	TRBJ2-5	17	TGTGCCAGCAGCTCAGACCAATCCGGACCGGGAGGGAAGACCCAGTACTTC	CASSSDQSGPGGKTQYF
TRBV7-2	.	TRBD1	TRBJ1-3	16	TGTGCCAGCAGCTTAGAAGACAGGGGCTCTGGAAACACCATATATTTT	CASSLEDRGSGNTIYF
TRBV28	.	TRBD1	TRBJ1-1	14	TGTGCCAGCAGCACCATCGACAGGGGAACTGAAGCTTTCTTT	CASSTIDRGTEAFF
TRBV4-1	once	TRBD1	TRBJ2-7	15	TGCGCCAGCAGCCAAGAAGGGGGCTTTATGAGTTGGCAGTACTTC	CASSQEGGFMSWQYF
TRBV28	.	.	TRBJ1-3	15	TGTGCCAGCGGGCCAGCACGAAGAACCGGAAACACCATATATTTT	CASGPARRTGNTIYF
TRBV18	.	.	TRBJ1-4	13	TGTGCCAGCTCGGCGGGTACTAATGAAAAACTGTTTTTT	CASSAGTNEKLFF
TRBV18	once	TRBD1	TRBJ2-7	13	TGTGCCAGCTCACTTACAGGGGGCAACGAGCAGTACTTC	CASSLTGGNEQYF
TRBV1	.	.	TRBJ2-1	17	TGCACCAGCAGCCAGCCCGGGACAGGAGCCTCCTACAATGAGCAGTTCTTC	CTSSQPGTGASYNEQFF
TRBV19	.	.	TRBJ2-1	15	TGTGCCAGTAAAGTCTCAGACAACTCCTACAATGAGCAGTTCTTC	CASKVSDNSYNEQFF
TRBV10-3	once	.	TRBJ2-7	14	TGTGCCATCAGTGAAGGGCAGGGAAGGTACGAGCAGTACTTC	CAISEGQGRYEQYF
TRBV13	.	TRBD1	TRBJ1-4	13	TGTGCCAGCAAACAGGGGTCTAATGAAAAACTGTTTTTT	CASKQGSNEKLFF
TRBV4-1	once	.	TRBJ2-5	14	TGCGCCAGCAGCCACTCTAGCGTTGGAGAGACCCAGTACTTC	CASSHSSVGETQYF
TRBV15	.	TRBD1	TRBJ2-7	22	TGTGCCACCAGCAGAGAGGGACAGGGCGGGAAACTAGCGCAGGGAAGGACCTACGAGCAGTACTTC	CATSREGQGGKLAQGRTYEQYF
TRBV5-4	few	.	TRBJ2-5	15	TGTGCCAGCAGCCCCCTTGCGGCCTCGGGGGAGACCCAGTACTTC	CASSPLAASGETQYF
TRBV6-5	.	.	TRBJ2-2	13	TGTGCCAGCAGCTCGGGTTCGTTCCGAGCGCTGTTTTTT	CASSSGSFRALFF
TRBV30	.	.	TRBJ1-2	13	TGTGCCTGGAGCCACAGCAGAAACTATGGCTACACCTTC	CAWSHSRNYGYTF
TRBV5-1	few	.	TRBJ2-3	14	TGCGCCAGCAGCCCAGGGTCGAGGACAGATACGCAGTATTTT	CASSPGSRTDTQYF
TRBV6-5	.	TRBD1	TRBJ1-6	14	TGTGCCAGCAGTCCGGGACAGGGGAATTCACCCCTCCACTTT	CASSPGQGNSPLHF
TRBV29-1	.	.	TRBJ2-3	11	TGCAGTACGGGGGACACAGATACGCAGTATTTT	CSTGDTDTQYF
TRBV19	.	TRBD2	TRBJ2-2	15	TGTGCCAGTAGCCGGGCTAGCGGGAGGACCGGGGAGCTGTTTTTT	CASSRASGRTGELFF
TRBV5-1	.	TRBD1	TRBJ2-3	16	TGCGCCAGCAGCTTGGCCCGGGACAGAGGCACAGATACGCAGTATTTT	CASSLARDRGTDTQYF
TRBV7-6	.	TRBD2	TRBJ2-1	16	TGTGCCAGCAGCTCTAGCGGGAGGGGCTCCTACAATGAGCAGTTCTTC	CASSSSGRGSYNEQFF
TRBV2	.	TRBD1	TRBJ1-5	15	TGTGCCAGCAGTGAGCGAAGACAGGGGTATCAGCCCCAGCATTTT	CASSERRQGYQPQHF
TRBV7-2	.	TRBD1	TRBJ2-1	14	TGTGCCAGCAGCTCTAGGGGGCCCTACAATGAGCAGTTCTTC	CASSSRGPYNEQFF
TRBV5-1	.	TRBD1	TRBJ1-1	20	TGCGCCAGCAGCTTGGGATTTTTGGGGACAGGGTCACTCAGGAACACTGAAGCTTTCTTT	CASSLGFLGTGSLRNTEAFF
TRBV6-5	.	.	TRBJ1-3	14	TGTGCCAGCAGTTACACAACACGCGGAAACACCATATATTTT	CASSYTTRGNTIYF
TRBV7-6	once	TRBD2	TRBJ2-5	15	TGTGCCAGCAGCTTCCGGGACTACGTTCAAGAGACCCAGTACTTC	CASSFRDYVQETQYF
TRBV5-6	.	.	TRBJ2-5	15	TGTGCCAGCAGCTTGGCCGGCGGGGTTGGAGAGACCCAGTACTTC	CASSLAGGVGETQYF
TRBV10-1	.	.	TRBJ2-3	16	TGCGCCAGCAGGCGAGATAGGAGAACTTTCACAGATACGCAGTATTTT	CASRRDRRTFTDTQYF
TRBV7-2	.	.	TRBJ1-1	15	TGTGCCAGCAGCTTAGATTACAGGCTGAACACTGAAGCTTTCTTT	CASSLDYRLNTEAFF
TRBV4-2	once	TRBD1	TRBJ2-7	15	TGTGCCAGCAGCAAATCCGGGACAGTCATCTACGAGCAGTACTTC	CASSKSGTVIYEQYF
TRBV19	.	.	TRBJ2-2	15	TGTGCCAGTAGTATTCGGCGACACCCCACCGGGGAGCTGTTTTTT	CASSIRRHPTGELFF
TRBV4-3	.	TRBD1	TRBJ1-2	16	TGCGCCAGCAGCCAAGAGAGTTCCCCAGGGGGGTATGGCTACACCTTC	CASSQESSPGGYGYTF
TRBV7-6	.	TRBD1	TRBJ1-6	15	TGTGCCAGCAGCTTGGCAGGGGGCCGAGTGAGACCCCTCCACTTT	CASSLAGGRVRPLHF
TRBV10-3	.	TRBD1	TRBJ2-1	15	TGTGCCATCAGTGAATCGGGACAGTCCTACAATGAGCAGTTCTTC	CAISESGQSYNEQFF
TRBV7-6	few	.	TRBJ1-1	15	TGTGCCAGCGCCCTACGGGGAGGAATGAACACTGAAGCTTTCTTT	CASALRGGMNTEAFF
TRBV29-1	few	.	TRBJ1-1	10	TGCAGCGTACTTGTCACTGAAGCTTTCTTT	CSVLVTEAFF
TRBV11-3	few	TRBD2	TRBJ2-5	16	TGTGCCAGCAGCCCCTTTTGGGGGGGAGGCCAAGAGACCCAGTACTTC	CASSPFWGGGQETQYF
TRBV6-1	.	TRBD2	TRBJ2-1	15	TGTGCCAGCAGTGGGCTAGCGGGAGTGCGGAATGAGCAGTTCTTC	CASSGLAGVRNEQFF
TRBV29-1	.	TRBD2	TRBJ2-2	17	TGCAGCGTGCTGGGACTAGCGGGGGGGCGGGGCACCGGGGAGCTGTTTTTT	CSVLGLAGGRGTGELFF
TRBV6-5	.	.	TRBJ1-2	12	TGTGCCAGCAGTGGGGGGGTTTTTGGCTACACCTTC	CASSGGVFGYTF
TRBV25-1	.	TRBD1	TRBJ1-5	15	TGTGCCAGCAGTGGACAGGGTTTGGGCAATCAGCCCCAGCATTTT	CASSGQGLGNQPQHF
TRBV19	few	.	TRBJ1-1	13	TGTGCCAGTAGTATGACGACTTACACTGAAGCTTTCTTT	CASSMTTYTEAFF
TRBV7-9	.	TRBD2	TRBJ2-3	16	TGTGCCAGCAGCTTAGGACTAGCGGACGTCACAGATACGCAGTATTTT	CASSLGLADVTDTQYF
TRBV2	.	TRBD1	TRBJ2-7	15	TGTGCCAGCAGCCGACAGGGGAACCACCCTCGGGAGCAGTACTTC	CASSRQGNHPREQYF
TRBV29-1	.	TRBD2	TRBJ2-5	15	TGCAGCGTTGAGGTAGGAGGAGCGGGGGCCTCAGAGCAGTACTTC	CSVEVGGAGASEQYF
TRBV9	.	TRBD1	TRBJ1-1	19	TGTGCCAGCAGCTTCAACCGGGACAGGGGAGAGAGTCCGTTTCCTGAAGCTTTCTTT	CASSFNRDRGESPFPEAFF
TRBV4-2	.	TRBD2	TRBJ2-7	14	TGTGCCAGCAGTTGGCGGGGGAACTCCTACGAGCAGTACTTC	CASSWRGNSYEQYF
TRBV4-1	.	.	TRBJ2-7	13	TGCGCCAGCAGCCCGACACTTGACTACGAGCAGTACTTC	CASSPTLDYEQYF
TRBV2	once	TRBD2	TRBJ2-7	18	TGTGCCAGCAGTCCCGGGACTAGCGGGGGGGCTAATGGGTACGAGCAGTACTTC	CASSPGTSGGANGYEQYF
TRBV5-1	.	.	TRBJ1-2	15	TGCGCCAGCAGCTTGGGTGGGAGGAATGACTATGGCTACACCTTC	CASSLGGRNDYGYTF
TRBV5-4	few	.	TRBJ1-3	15	TGTGCCAGCAGCTTTTATAGTCCTTCTGGAAACACCATATATTTT	CASSFYSPSGNTIYF
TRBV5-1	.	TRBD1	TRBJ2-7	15	TGCGCCAGAAAGGAGACAGGGCCCTTTTCCTACGAGCAGTACTTC	CARKETGPFSYEQYF
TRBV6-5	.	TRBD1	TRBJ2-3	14	TGTGCCAGCAGTCCAGGGACAGGGGGAGATACGCAGTATTTT	CASSPGTGGDTQYF
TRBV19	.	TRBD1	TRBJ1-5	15	TGTGCCAGTAGTATTTCCCCAGGGGGCGGTCAGCCCCAGCATTTT	CASSISPGGGQPQHF
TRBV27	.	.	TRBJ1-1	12	TGTGCCAGCAGCCGTTGGGGGGCTGAAGCTTTCTTT	CASSRWGAEAFF
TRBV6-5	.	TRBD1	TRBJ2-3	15	TGTGCCAGCAGGTTAAGGCAGGGGGCTTCTTATGGGCAGTATTTT	CASRLRQGASYGQYF
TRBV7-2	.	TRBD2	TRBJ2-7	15	TGTGCCAGCAGCTTAGTTGAGACTAGCATCTACGAGCAGTACTTC	CASSLVETSIYEQYF